Sequencing of this TCR beta chain was carried out in a study of HIV-infected patients and healthy controls. The study, taken as a whole, reports: HIV+ repertoires were severely depleted of MAIT alpha-chain CDR3s, unlike healthy controls. During therapy, HIV-associated CDR3s fell significantly in frequency, while CMV-associated CDR3s did not change significantly.

This clonotype ranks as medium-sized. Antigen unknown. No cell fractionation was done, so the repertoire covers all unsorted peripheral blood T cells. Germline loops: CDR1 SGHAT, CDR2 FQDESV (reference sequence). This CDR3 has 15 amino acids. The V and J ends lost 1 base and 5 bases, in that order; junction bases with no gene match: 5. 500 ng RNA was reverse transcribed with alpha and beta constant-region primers. Separate chain-specific third strand synthesis with multiplexing indices produced the alpha and beta libraries. A 5' RACE adapter with a random hexamer and the SP2 primer site was joined to cDNA. The library had 12-nucleotide molecular identifiers formed by two random hexamers joined together. TCRdb independently ran MiXCR on the 5' RACE reads; one entry per CDR3 protein. The table includes approximately 25,000 distinct CDR3 sequences, about 8.5% detected once.

The gene calls are TRBV11-1 and TRBJ2-3; the match to TRBD2 covers 8 bases. The sequenced material came from blood. The source of this sequence is an adult in good health. CDR3 sequence: CASSLVQSGGDTQYF. CDR3 nucleotide sequence: TGTGCCAGCAGCTTAGTCCAGAGCGGGGGAGATACGCAGTATTTT.